This T cell receptor beta chain was captured by sequencing in a study of cytomegalovirus exposure and HLA in healthy donors. Study-level findings and limits: Compared with the roughly 670-donor mean, an Asian-associated ancestry cluster reportedly had fewer N-insertions, according to a later analysis. A later analysis reported that several of the most significant clusters appeared to be linked to common viral pathogens, among them Epstein-Barr virus.

Unrecorded immune exposure was likely among donors, who were nominally healthy when sampled. V lost 2 bases to trimming and J lost 7 bases, with 5 bases between them. Germline V gene sequence: CDR1 MDHEN, CDR2 SYDVKM. The CDR3 has 11 residues. The PCR ran on 60 Vbeta and 13 Jbeta primers. TCRdb's table, derived via immunoSEQ multiplex PCR, lists solely in-frame clones and lacks some. The sample has 72,000 or so clones, approximately 80% seen once; the top ten hold 7% to 8%. Note on this clone: Its matching antigen is unknown.

The TCR was taken from a man younger than 35 in good health and CMV-seropositive. The chain couples TRBV28 to TRBJ1-1; D is undetermined. The specimen sequenced was PBMCs. The CDR3 DNA reads TGTGCCAGCAGTTTAGGACTTGAAGCTTTCTTT. Its protein product is CASSLGLEAFF.